Listed below are T cell receptor beta chains from one sample, sequenced in a study of response to subunit inactivated influenza vaccine. TCRdb redid the calling of the RT-PCR reads with MiXCR, one entry per CDR3 protein. Of a few hundred thousand distinct CDR3 sequences listed, 12% to 15% are singletons. Source: PBMCs from blood, taken 11 to 12 days after vaccination. The receptors were gathered from a man in his forties or fifties who received an inactivated influenza vaccine. Both conserved end residues are part of each CDR3. The D gene is left open where the match is weak. Expanded clones get a size class; other rows say once, few or many, or leave the size out.

D gene,clone size,J gene,V gene,CDR3 protein,CDR3 DNA
TRBD1,.,TRBJ1-4,TRBV19,CASTPRRQGTTNEKLFF,TGTGCCAGTACCCCTCGCCGACAGGGAACAACTAATGAAAAACTGTTTTTT
.,few,TRBJ2-3,TRBV7-2,CASSSPMGTDTQYF,TGTGCCAGCAGCTCGCCAATGGGCACAGATACGCAGTATTTT
TRBD1,few,TRBJ1-1,TRBV12-3/TRBV12-4,CASSTRDRDTEAFF,TGTGCCAGCAGCACCCGGGACAGAGACACTGAAGCTTTCTTT
TRBD1,many,TRBJ1-6,TRBV6-1,CASSYELHRGDYNSPLHF,TGTGCCAGCAGTTACGAGCTTCACAGGGGGGATTATAATTCACCCCTCCACTTT
.,few,TRBJ1-6,TRBV27,CASRQAKSPLHF,TGTGCCAGCAGACAGGCCAAGAGTCCCCTCCACTTT
.,.,TRBJ2-7,TRBV6-5,CASSWGGWSYEQYF,TGTGCCAGCAGTTGGGGGGGCTGGTCCTACGAGCAGTACTTC
TRBD1,.,TRBJ2-7,TRBV27,CASSTGTGFEQYF,TGTGCCAGCAGTACCGGGACAGGGTTCGAGCAGTACTTC
.,few,TRBJ1-5,TRBV12-3/TRBV12-4,CASSAAGSNQPQHF,TGTGCCAGCAGCGCTGCGGGGAGCAATCAGCCCCAGCATTTT
.,.,TRBJ2-3,TRBV7-3,CASSPSRDTGAQYF,TGTGCCAGCAGCCCCTCCCGGGACACGGGGGCGCAGTATTTT
.,.,TRBJ2-7,TRBV6-6,CASSTAPTYEQYF,TGTGCCAGCAGTACGGCTCCGACCTACGAGCAGTACTTC
TRBD1,.,TRBJ2-7,TRBV11-1,CASSFLGTGFSEQYF,TGTGCCAGCAGCTTCCTTGGGACAGGGTTCTCCGAGCAGTACTTC
.,.,TRBJ1-6,TRBV20-1,CSARDLQGTSSYNSPLHF,TGCAGTGCTAGAGATCTTCAGGGGACCAGCTCCTATAATTCACCCCTCCACTTT
.,few,TRBJ2-5,TRBV29-1,CSVEAANLKETQYF,TGCAGCGTTGAAGCGGCCAACTTAAAAGAGACCCAGTACTTC